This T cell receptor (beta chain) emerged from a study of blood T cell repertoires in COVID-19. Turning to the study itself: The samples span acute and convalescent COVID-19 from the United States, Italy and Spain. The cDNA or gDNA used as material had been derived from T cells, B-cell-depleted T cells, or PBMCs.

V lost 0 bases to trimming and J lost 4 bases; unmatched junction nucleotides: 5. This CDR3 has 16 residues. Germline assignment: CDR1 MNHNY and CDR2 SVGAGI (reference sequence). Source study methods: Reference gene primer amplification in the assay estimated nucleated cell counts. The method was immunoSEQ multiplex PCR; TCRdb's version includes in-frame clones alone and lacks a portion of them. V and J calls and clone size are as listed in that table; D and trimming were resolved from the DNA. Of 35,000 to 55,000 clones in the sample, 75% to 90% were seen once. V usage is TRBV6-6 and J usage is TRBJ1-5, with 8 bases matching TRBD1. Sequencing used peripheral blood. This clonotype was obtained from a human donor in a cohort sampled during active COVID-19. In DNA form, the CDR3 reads TGTGCCAGCAGTTACTCGAGACAGGGGAATAATCAGCCCCAGCATTTT. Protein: CASSYSRQGNNQPQHF.